The 29 T cell receptor beta chains below all came from one sample that was sequenced in a study of T cell responses to AZD1222 COVID-19 vaccine. Sequencing used immunoSEQ multiplex PCR; TCRdb keeps in-frame clones, though not all of them. The sample records approximately 180,000 clones, less than 95% being singletons. Sequencing was performed on peripheral blood, taken on day 0 of AZD1222 vaccination. The receptors shown here come from an adult in good health.

This chain links TRBV28 with TRBJ1-1; a weak D match, TRBD1 (6 bases). Between the trimmed V and J ends, which lost 5 bases and 1 base, there was a span of 11 bases. CDR3 length: 14 residues. Per the germline V gene, CDR1 is MDHEN and CDR2 is SYDVKM. CDR3 loop: CASSPGHENTEAFF. CDR3 nucleotides: TGTGCCAGCAGTCCGGGACACGAGAACACTGAAGCTTTCTTT.

The rearrangement uses TRBV4-2 and TRBJ1-1; perhaps TRBD1 as D (6 bases). CDR3 length equals 15 residues. CDR1 is LGHNA and CDR2 is YNFKEQ in the germline V gene. Trimming left V 0 bases short and J 4 bases short, with 12 bases between. Written as DNA, the CDR3 is TGTGCCAGCAGCCAAGATTCACAGGGTAGCACTGAAGCTTTCTTT. Encoded protein: CASSQDSQGSTEAFF.

The chain recombines TRBV9 with TRBJ2-5; TRBD2 agrees at 10 bases. The CDR3 totals 17 residues. The trim removed 3 bases at V and 4 bases at J, leaving 12 bases unmatched. In germline, CDR1 is SGDLS, CDR2 YYNGEE. The DNA for the CDR3 is TGTGCCAGCAGCGCGGCCCCCACTAGCGGGGTAGGAGAGACCCAGTACTTC. This translates into CASSAAPTSGVGETQYF.

The gene calls are TRBV7-2 and TRBJ2-3; D is possibly TRBD2 (5 bases). Germline loops: CDR1 SGHTA, CDR2 FQGNSA. This CDR3 is built from 17 residues. Trimming cost V 5 bases and J 1 base, with 19 bases left between them. CDR3 residues: CASSPGIFPPRTDTQYF. For the CDR3, the DNA is TGTGCCAGCAGCCCCGGGATTTTCCCACCCCGCACAGATACGCAGTATTTT.

The gene calls are TRBV5-4 and TRBJ2-2, with 9 nucleotides matching TRBD1. This CDR3 has 18 residues. The junction had 16 bases not matched to a gene; V was cut back by 6 bases and J by 4 bases. Per germline, CDR1 SGHNT and CDR2 YYREEE (reference sequence). The CDR3 nucleotides read TGTGCCAGCACGATCCGGGGGACAGGGTATAAGGGCACCGGGGAGCTGTTTTTT. It encodes CASTIRGTGYKGTGELFF.

The rearrangement joins TRBV7-2 to TRBJ2-7; 8 nucleotides align to TRBD2. Germline V gives CDR1 SGHTA, CDR2 FQGNSA. Germline trimming cut 1 base from V and 3 bases from J; bases unmatched to any gene: 5. This CDR3 is 15 amino acids long. In DNA form, the CDR3 reads TGTGCCAGCAGCTTAGGGGCGGGGGGAAACTACGAGCAGTACTTC. Translating it yields CASSLGAGGNYEQYF. Full variable domain (rest looked up from reference TRBV7-2 and TRBJ2-7): GAGVSQSPSNKVTEKGKDVELRCDPISGHTALYWYRQSLGQGLEFLIYFQGNSAPDKSGLPSDRFSAERTGGSVSTLTIQRTQQEDSAVYLCASSLGAGGNYEQYFGPGTRLTVT.

The chain recombines TRBV30 with TRBJ2-5, with D unresolved. The CDR3 runs to 12 residues. Trimming cost V 4 bases and J 5 bases, with 11 bases left between them. CDR1 is GTSNPN, CDR2 SVGIG, per germline (reference sequence). The CDR3, as DNA: TGTGCCTGGAAGCATACTTCGGAGACCCAGTACTTC. It codes for CAWKHTSETQYF.

This clone is judged medium-sized. The V and J genes are TRBV18 and TRBJ1-3; D gene uncertain. CDR3 length: 16 residues. Looked up from germline, CDR1 is KGHSH and CDR2 is LQKENI. The germline V and J ends were trimmed by 3 bases and 0 bases, with 12 bases remaining between them. The CDR3: CASSPLPGSSGNTIYF. CDR3 in DNA: TGTGCCAGCTCACCCCTCCCGGGGAGCTCTGGAAACACCATATATTTT.

This chain joins TRBV7-9 and TRBJ1-1; 7 nucleotides match TRBD1. Germline trimming cut 4 bases from V and 1 base from J; bases unmatched to any gene: 3. Germline CDR1 and CDR2: SEHNR and FQNEAQ (reference sequence). The CDR3 is made up of 14 amino acids. The CDR3, as DNA: TGTGCCAGCAGCTCCCGGGACAGGAACACTGAAGCTTTCTTT. Protein: CASSSRDRNTEAFF.

This chain links TRBV12-5 with TRBJ2-3; weak D call: TRBD2 (5 bases). The V end lost 1 base, the J end lost 4 bases, and 24 bases lay between the germline ends. The CDR3 sequence is 19 residues long. Germline V lookup: CDR1 LGHNT, CDR2 FRNRAP. CDR3 nucleotides: TGTGCTAGTGGTTTGGCCCCCCCGGTGGGTAGCGTCTGGGCAGATACGCAGTATTTT. Its translation: CASGLAPPVGSVWADTQYF. Drawing the rest from reference TRBV12-5 and TRBJ2-3, the complete variable domain is DARVTQTPRHKVTEMGQEVTMRCQPILGHNTVFWYRQTMMQGLELLAYFRNRAPLDDSGMPKDRFSAEMPDATLATLKIQPSEPRDSAVYFCASGLAPPVGSVWADTQYFGPGTRLTVL.

This chain uses TRBV19 with TRBJ1-6, with D perhaps TRBD1 (5 bases). V was cut by 10 bases and J by 10 bases, with 17 bases left in between. Germline CDR1 reads LNHDA; CDR2 reads SQIVND (reference sequence). The CDR3 contains 13 residues. The DNA for the CDR3 is TGTGCCACCCTAGAGACAGCAGGCTCACCCCTCCACTTT. It yields the protein CATLETAGSPLHF.

With respect to this clone: The conserved closing phenylalanine or tryptophan is absent in this CDR3, likely reflecting a read error. The DNA is left out, because the CDR3 cannot be placed on it with certainty; the CDR3 is given as TCRdb lists it. The genes are TRBV6-1 and TRBJ1-6. The CDR3 region is 12 residues in length, termini included. Per germline, CDR1 MNHNS and CDR2 SASEGT. The CDR3 loop reads CASSEFGPPYLI.

This rearrangement joins TRBV4-3 to TRBJ1-2, with D possibly TRBD1 on 5 matching bases. The ends were cut back, 1 base at V and 12 bases at J, with 12 bases in the middle. From germline, CDR1 is LGHNA and CDR2 YSLEER. There are 12 residues in the CDR3. The CDR3 bases are TGCGCCAGCAGCCAAGTAGGAGGGGTCCACACCTTC. Its translation is CASSQVGGVHTF.

The chain combines TRBV27 with TRBJ2-7; 9 positions match TRBD1. CDR3 length equals 16 residues. Trimming at V came to 7 bases and at J to 3 bases, leaving 13 bases not matched to a gene. CDR1 is MNHEY, CDR2 SMNVEV, per germline (reference sequence). The CDR3 bases are TGTGCCAGCACCCCAATTATGAGGACAGGGGACTACGAGCAGTACTTC. It encodes CASTPIMRTGDYEQYF.

V and J are TRBV4-2 and TRBJ1-2, with D possibly being TRBD1 (5 bases). Germline CDR1 LGHNA, CDR2 YNFKEQ. Between the trimmed V and J ends, which lost 3 bases and 7 bases, there was a span of 12 bases. The CDR3 has 13 amino acids. The CDR3 reads CASSQKGIGGYTF. DNA for the CDR3: TGTGCCAGCAGCCAGAAGGGGATTGGTGGCTACACCTTC.

J is TRBJ1-2 and V is TRBV19, with 10 bases identical to TRBD1. After removal of 3 bases from V and 10 bases from J, the junction contained 8 bases not matched to a gene. Germline CDR1 LNHDA, CDR2 SQIVND (reference sequence). The CDR3 loop spans 14 amino acids. The CDR3 sequence: CASSMTGGTPFYTF. CDR3 coding DNA: TGTGCCAGTAGTATGACAGGGGGCACCCCATTCTACACCTTC.

This clone was recorded a few times. This chain joins TRBV27 and TRBJ1-6; D is ambiguous. This CDR3 has 15 residues. CDR1 and CDR2 (germline): MNHEY, SMNVEV (reference sequence). V lost 7 bases to trimming and J lost 0 bases, with 10 bases between them. The CDR3 reads CASKPLSSYNSPLHF. CDR3 nucleotide sequence: TGTGCCAGCAAACCCTTGAGCTCCTATAATTCACCCCTCCACTTT.

This clone was seen a few times. The V call is TRBV2, the J call TRBJ2-5; perhaps D is TRBD1 or TRBD2 (6 bases each). The CDR3 consists of 14 residues. Trimming took 8 bases from V and 1 from J, leaving 14 bases between them. The germline CDR1 and CDR2 sequences are SNHLY and FYNNEI. CDR3 sequence (DNA): TGTGCCAGCGGGGGGCAGCTTACCCAAGAGACCCAGTACTTC. Protein: CASGGQLTQETQYF.

The V and J genes are TRBV7-7 and TRBJ2-7, with 8 bases lining up with TRBD1. The CDR3 covers 14 residues. The V segment lost 5 bases and the J segment 5 bases; nucleotides outside the gene matches: 8. Germline V gene data show CDR1 as SSHAT and CDR2 as FNYEAQ (reference sequence). CDR3 coding DNA: TGTGCCAGCAGCCCTGGGACAGGTCGGGACGAGCAGTACTTC. Residues: CASSPGTGRDEQYF.

This chain connects TRBV7-9 to TRBJ1-3; TRBD1 is a possible D gene (5 bases). CDR3 size: 16 residues. Germline V lookup: CDR1 SEHNR, CDR2 FQNEAQ (reference sequence). V lost 1 base to trimming and J lost 0 bases, with 10 bases between them. The CDR3 DNA is TGTGCCAGCAGCTTAGATTTTCAGGGCTCTGGAAACACCATATATTTT. It is translated as CASSLDFQGSGNTIYF.

The genes are TRBV7-9 and TRBJ2-1; D tentatively fits TRBD1 or TRBD2 (6 bases each). V was cut by 4 bases and J by 2 bases, with 15 bases left in between. CDR1 and CDR2 from the germline V gene are SEHNR and FQNEAQ (reference sequence). This CDR3 has 16 amino acids. CDR3: CASSSATRGAYNEQFF. In nucleotides, the CDR3 is TGTGCCAGCAGCTCCGCGACTAGGGGGGCCTACAATGAGCAGTTCTTC.

CDR3 sequence reads: CASSTTTDTQYF. The CDR3 DNA follows: TGTGCCAGCAGCACGACCACAGATACGCAGTATTTT. The J gene is TRBJ2-3, the V gene TRBV9; D gene uncertain. The CDR3 is 12 amino acids. With 4 bases removed from V and 2 bases from J, the gap between germline ends came to 5 bases. CDR1 is SGDLS and CDR2 is YYNGEE in the germline V gene.

This clone has only a few counts. CDR3 in amino acids: CASSLFSSGGPGELFF. The CDR3 region has the DNA TGTGCCAGCAGCTTGTTTTCCTCGGGGGGGCCAGGGGAGCTGTTTTTT. The chain recombines TRBV7-2 with TRBJ2-2, with 8 bases fitting TRBD2. The CDR3 is 16 residues long. Germline trimming cut 3 bases from V and 8 bases from J; bases unmatched to any gene: 11. In germline, CDR1 is SGHTA, CDR2 FQGNSA.

The CDR3 reads CASSLYGGTGNQPQHF. For the CDR3, the DNA is TGTGCCAGCAGTTTATATGGAGGGACTGGCAATCAGCCCCAGCATTTT. V usage is TRBV27 and J usage is TRBJ1-5; weak D call: TRBD1 (5 bases). V lost 1 base and J lost 2, with 12 bases in between. CDR3 length: 16 amino acids. Looked up from germline, CDR1 is MNHEY and CDR2 is SMNVEV (reference sequence).

The chain couples TRBV27 to TRBJ2-3, with 12 nucleotides matching TRBD2. The CDR3 contains 17 residues. The germline CDR1 and CDR2 sequences are MNHEY and SMNVEV (reference sequence). Trimming took 2 bases from V and 4 from J; bases not matched to a gene: 7. The CDR3 spells CASSLIGLAGQSDTQYF. The CDR3 DNA follows: TGTGCCAGCAGTTTAATCGGACTAGCGGGGCAGTCAGATACGCAGTATTTT.

V is TRBV19 and J is TRBJ2-6; unclear D gene. The germline V gene encodes CDR1 LNHDA and CDR2 SQIVND (reference sequence). CDR3 size: 16 residues. Trimming left V 0 bases short and J 0 bases short, with 6 bases between. The CDR3 DNA follows: TGTGCCAGTAGTATAGATCTAAGCTCTGGGGCCAACGTCCTGACTTTC. Amino acid sequence: CASSIDLSSGANVLTF.

The chain combines TRBV20-1 with TRBJ2-1; D ambiguous. Germline CDR1 DFQATT, CDR2 SNEGSKA (reference sequence). With 1 base removed from V and 6 bases from J, the gap between germline ends came to 4 bases. The CDR3 sequence is 11 residues long. In DNA, the CDR3 is TGCAGTGCTAGAGGTCCCAATGAGCAGTTCTTC. As protein: CSARGPNEQFF.

In regard to this clone: The identical CDR3 is also encoded by other nucleotide sequences in the sample. The J gene is TRBJ1-2, the V gene TRBV5-1; no clear D. The CDR3 loop spans 14 amino acids. Trimming left V 0 bases short and J 2 bases short, with 8 bases between. In germline, CDR1 is SGHRS, CDR2 YFSETQ. This CDR3 reads CASSLGLGNYGYTF. The CDR3 DNA is TGCGCCAGCAGCTTGGGTTTGGGGAACTATGGCTACACCTTC.

This chain uses TRBV5-4 with TRBJ2-2, with D tentatively TRBD1 or TRBD2 (5 bases each). CDR3 length equals 16 residues. CDR1 is SGHNT and CDR2 is YYREEE in the germline V gene (reference sequence). V lost 0 bases and J 6 bases, leaving 15 bases between the germline ends. CDR3 DNA: TGTGCCAGCAGCTTGGATAATCGAGGGGCCGCCGGGGAGCTGTTTTTT. Translated, it gives CASSLDNRGAAGELFF.